Each of the 21 T cell receptor beta chains below was sequenced from the same sample in a study of PD-1 blockade in classical Hodgkin lymphoma. Time point here: cycle 4 day 1 (C4D1), after six to seven weeks of nivolumab. Brentuximab vedotin exposure varied, and every patient relapsed after autologous stem cell transplantation. TCRdb's copy holds only in-frame clones and misses some; the assay was immunoSEQ multiplex PCR. There are roughly 50,000 clones in the sample; nearly 90% occur only once, and approximately 15% lies in the top ten. Sequences were derived from peripheral blood mononuclear cells (PBMCs), sampled before the fourth cycle of nivolumab. Source of these receptors: a human donor with classical Hodgkin lymphoma.

The genes are TRBV28 and TRBJ2-3; maybe TRBD2 (6 bases). Germline loops: CDR1 MDHEN, CDR2 SYDVKM. The CDR3 is 12 amino acids. V lost 11 bases, J lost 2 bases, and 11 bases lay in between. This CDR3 is CAAGDSTDTQYF. The CDR3 region has the DNA TGTGCCGCCGGGGACTCCACAGATACGCAGTATTTT.

The chain has TRBV28 and TRBJ1-1; D remains ambiguous. The germline V gene has CDR1 MDHEN and CDR2 SYDVKM. The CDR3 runs 11 residues. The germline V and J ends were trimmed by 3 bases and 11 bases, with 10 bases remaining between them. This chain's CDR3 is CASSFYTGAFF. CDR3 DNA sequence: TGTGCCAGCAGTTTTTATACGGGGGCTTTCTTT.

This rearrangement joins TRBV18 to TRBJ2-1; D tentatively reads TRBD1 or TRBD2 (5 bases each). The CDR3 is 13 residues long. Germline V gene data show CDR1 as KGHSH and CDR2 as LQKENI. V lost 5 bases and J lost 7, with 12 bases in between. CDR3 protein: CASSSGTLNEQFF. Written as DNA, the CDR3 is TGTGCCAGCTCATCCGGGACCCTTAATGAGCAGTTCTTC.

V gene TRBV5-1 combines with J gene TRBJ2-2, with D uncertain. Trimming removed 0 bases at V and 8 bases at J, with 8 bases between. The CDR3 loop spans 13 amino acids. Germline CDR1 SGHRS, CDR2 YFSETQ. As DNA, the CDR3 is TGCGCCAGCAGCTTGGAAACGCTAGGGGAGCTGTTTTTT. This encodes CASSLETLGELFF.

The chain has TRBV30 and TRBJ1-2; 8 nucleotides match TRBD1. The V gene's germline CDR1 is GTSNPN and CDR2 SVGIG (reference sequence). The V segment lost 1 base and the J segment 7 bases; nucleotides outside the gene matches: 14. The CDR3 length is 16 residues. CDR3 coding DNA: TGTGCCTGGAGTGCGAATCCAACAGGGGGAATTGGTGGCTACACCTTC. This gives the protein CAWSANPTGGIGGYTF.

V usage is TRBV14 and J usage is TRBJ2-7; TRBD1 aligns across 10 bases. The CDR3 extends over 18 amino acids. Germline V gene sequence: CDR1 SGHDN, CDR2 FVKESK. V was pared by 4 bases and J by 5 bases, with 17 bases of the junction left unmatched. The CDR3 coding sequence is TGTGCCAGCAGCCCAGGCGCAATCCGGGACAGGGGATATCACGAGCAGTACTTC. It encodes CASSPGAIRDRGYHEQYF.

The V gene is TRBV19, the J gene TRBJ2-5; the D gene is possibly TRBD2 (5 bases). CDR3 length: 15 amino acids. Germline V CDR1 and CDR2: LNHDA, SQIVND (reference sequence). Trimming pared 3 bases from V and 1 base from J, leaving 12 bases between. CDR3 sequence reads: CASSMRVGIQETQYF. The CDR3 DNA is TGTGCCAGTAGTATGAGGGTCGGGATCCAAGAGACCCAGTACTTC.

The V gene is TRBV6-1, the J gene TRBJ1-2; perhaps TRBD1 as D (5 bases). Germline V gene lookup returns CDR1 MNHNS and CDR2 SASEGT. The ends were cut back, 0 bases at V and 2 bases at J, with 7 bases in the middle. This CDR3 spans 14 amino acids. The CDR3 loop is CASSEAWGNYGYTF. CDR3 in DNA: TGTGCCAGCAGTGAAGCGTGGGGGAACTATGGCTACACCTTC.

The chain carries TRBV6-1 and TRBJ2-6; maybe TRBD1 (5 bases). The germline V and J ends were trimmed by 6 bases and 1 base, with 7 bases remaining between them. Germline loops: CDR1 MNHNS, CDR2 SASEGT. The CDR3 consists of 14 residues. The CDR3 region has the DNA TGTGCCAGCAGCCAGGGTTCTGGGGCCAACGTCCTGACTTTC. Its protein product is CASSQGSGANVLTF.

The V call is TRBV18, the J call TRBJ1-1, with no clear D. The CDR3 has 16 amino acids. Per the germline V gene, CDR1 is KGHSH and CDR2 is LQKENI. Between the trimmed V and J ends, which lost 1 base and 2 bases, there was a span of 14 bases. The CDR3 DNA sequence: TGTGCCAGCTCACCACGGGTTTTGGAAGTTAACACTGAAGCTTTCTTT. It yields the protein CASSPRVLEVNTEAFF.

The J gene is TRBJ1-4, the V gene TRBV28; D remains unclear. Germline V gene sequence: CDR1 MDHEN, CDR2 SYDVKM. The CDR3 length is 12 residues. V was shortened by 6 bases and J by 0 bases, with 2 bases between the two germline ends. Written as DNA, the CDR3 is TGTGCCAGCAGATCAACTAATGAAAAACTGTTTTTT. Protein: CASRSTNEKLFF.

This clone was seen a single time. V is TRBV28 and J is TRBJ2-1; the match to TRBD2 covers 10 bases. This CDR3 is 17 amino acids long. V was pared by 1 base and J by 3 bases, with 6 bases of the junction left unmatched. Germline V lookup: CDR1 MDHEN, CDR2 SYDVKM. The CDR3 DNA is TGTGCCAGCAGTTTATTCGGAGCGGGAGGGCGCTACAATGAGCAGTTCTTC. Encoded protein: CASSLFGAGGRYNEQFF.

This clone was detected once. The rearrangement joins TRBV20-1 to TRBJ2-5; D is perhaps TRBD1 (6 bases). The CDR3 runs 11 residues. V lost 6 bases and J lost 3, with 8 bases in between. CDR1 is DFQATT and CDR2 is SNEGSKA in the germline V gene (reference sequence). In DNA, the CDR3 is TGCAGTGCGAGGACAGAAGAGACCCAGTACTTC. Protein: CSARTEETQYF.

J is TRBJ2-7 and V is TRBV18, with TRBD1 matching over 11 bases. Trimming cost V 2 bases and J 5 bases; bases outside gene matches: 11. CDR3 length: 17 residues. CDR1 and CDR2 (germline): KGHSH, LQKENI. In DNA form, the CDR3 reads TGTGCCAGCTCACCAACGTTAGGACAGGGGGCGGGGGACGAGCAGTACTTC. This translates into CASSPTLGQGAGDEQYF.

The rearrangement uses TRBV6-5 and TRBJ1-1, with D tentatively TRBD1 (5 bases). CDR1 and CDR2 from the germline V gene are MNHEY and SVGAGI. The CDR3 has 14 amino acids. V was clipped by 0 bases and J by 2 bases, with 7 bases between them. The CDR3 DNA reads as TGTGCCAGCAGTTACTCGACAGACAACACTGAAGCTTTCTTT. Amino acid sequence: CASSYSTDNTEAFF.

V is TRBV19 and J is TRBJ2-5; no firm D call. Between the trimmed V and J ends, which lost 6 bases and 1 base, there was a span of 12 bases. This CDR3 is built from 14 residues. CDR1 is LNHDA and CDR2 is SQIVND in the germline V gene (reference sequence). Written as DNA, the CDR3 is TGTGCCAGTAGCCCACGGCCCACCCAAGAGACCCAGTACTTC. Encoded protein: CASSPRPTQETQYF.

This rearrangement joins TRBV4-2 to TRBJ2-5; TRBD2 agrees at 10 bases. This CDR3 is built from 16 residues. The V segment lost 7 bases and the J segment 5 bases; nucleotides outside the gene matches: 13. Germline CDR1 LGHNA, CDR2 YNFKEQ. The CDR3 DNA reads TGTGCCAGCACCCCGATAGCGGGAGGAGACCGGGAGACCCAGTACTTC. It is translated as CASTPIAGGDRETQYF.

The CDR3 reads CASSLVERSHREQFF. In nucleotides, the CDR3 is TGCGCCAGCAGCTTGGTGGAGCGGTCCCATCGTGAGCAGTTCTTC. J is TRBJ2-1 and V is TRBV5-1, with D tentatively TRBD2 (5 bases). Trimming took off 0 bases at V and 9 bases at J, with 16 bases between the two ends. The CDR3 spans 15 residues. Germline V gene sequence: CDR1 SGHRS, CDR2 YFSETQ. The full variable domain, completed using reference TRBV5-1 and TRBJ2-1, is KAGVTQTPRYLIKTRGQQVTLSCSPISGHRSVSWYQQTPGQGLQFLFEYFSETQRNKGNFPGRFSGRQFSNSRSEMNVSTLELGDSALYLCASSLVERSHREQFFGPGTRLTVL.

The gene calls are TRBV28 and TRBJ1-3, with 8 positions matching TRBD1. After removal of 5 bases from V and 4 bases from J, the junction contained 7 bases not matched to a gene. CDR1 and CDR2 (germline): MDHEN, SYDVKM. This CDR3 contains 15 residues. The CDR3 DNA reads TGTGCCAGCAGTCATCAGGGGGCGCCGGGAAACACCATATATTTT. This gives the protein CASSHQGAPGNTIYF.

This chain uses TRBV28 with TRBJ1-1; D is uncertain. With 6 bases removed from V and 1 base from J, the gap between germline ends came to 6 bases. CDR1 is MDHEN and CDR2 is SYDVKM in the germline V gene. The CDR3 contains 12 residues. The CDR3 DNA follows: TGTGCCAGCAGCCCAGCGAACACTGAAGCTTTCTTT. It yields the protein CASSPANTEAFF.

V usage is TRBV6-5 and J usage is TRBJ2-5, with D perhaps matching TRBD2 (6 bases). CDR3 length: 16 amino acids. The germline CDR1 and CDR2 sequences are MNHEY and SVGAGI. Deletions cut 0 bases from V and 2 bases from J, with 13 bases between. CDR3 residues: CASSYSMGGWQETQYF. CDR3 nucleotide sequence: TGTGCCAGCAGTTACTCGATGGGGGGTTGGCAAGAGACCCAGTACTTC.